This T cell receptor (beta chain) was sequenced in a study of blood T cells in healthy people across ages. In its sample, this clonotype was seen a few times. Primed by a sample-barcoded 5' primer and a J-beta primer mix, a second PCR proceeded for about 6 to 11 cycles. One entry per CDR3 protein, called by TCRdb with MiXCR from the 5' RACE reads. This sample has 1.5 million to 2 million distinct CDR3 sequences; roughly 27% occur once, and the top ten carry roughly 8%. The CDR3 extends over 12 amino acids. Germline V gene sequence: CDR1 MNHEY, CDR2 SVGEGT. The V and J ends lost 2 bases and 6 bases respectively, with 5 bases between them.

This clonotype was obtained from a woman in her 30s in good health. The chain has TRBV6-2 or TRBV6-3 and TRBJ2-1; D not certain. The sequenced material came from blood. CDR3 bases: TGTGCCAGCAGTTACGATCCCAATGAGCAGTTCTTC. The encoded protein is CASSYDPNEQFF.